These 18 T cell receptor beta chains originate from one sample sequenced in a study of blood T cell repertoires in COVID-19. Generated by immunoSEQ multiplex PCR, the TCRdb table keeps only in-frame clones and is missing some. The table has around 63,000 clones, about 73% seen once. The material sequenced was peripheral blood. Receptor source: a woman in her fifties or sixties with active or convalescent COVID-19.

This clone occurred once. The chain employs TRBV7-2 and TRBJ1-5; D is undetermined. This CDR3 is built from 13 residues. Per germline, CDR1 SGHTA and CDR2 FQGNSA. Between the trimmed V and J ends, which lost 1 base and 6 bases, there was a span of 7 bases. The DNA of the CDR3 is TGTGCCAGCAGCTTAGTCAAATCTCAGCCCCAGCATTTT. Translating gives CASSLVKSQPQHF.

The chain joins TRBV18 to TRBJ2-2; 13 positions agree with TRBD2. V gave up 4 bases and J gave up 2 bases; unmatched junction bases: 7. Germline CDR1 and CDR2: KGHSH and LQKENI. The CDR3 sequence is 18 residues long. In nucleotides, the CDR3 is TGTGCCAGCTCACAGCCGGGACTAGCGGGATTCAACACCGGGGAGCTGTTTTTT. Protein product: CASSQPGLAGFNTGELFF. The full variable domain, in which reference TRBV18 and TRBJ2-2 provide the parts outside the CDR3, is NAGVMQNPRHLVRRRGQEARLRCSPMKGHSHVYWYRQLPEEGLKFMVYLQKENIIDESGMPKERFSAEFPKEGPSILRIQQVVRGDSAAYFCASSQPGLAGFNTGELFFGEGSRLTVL.

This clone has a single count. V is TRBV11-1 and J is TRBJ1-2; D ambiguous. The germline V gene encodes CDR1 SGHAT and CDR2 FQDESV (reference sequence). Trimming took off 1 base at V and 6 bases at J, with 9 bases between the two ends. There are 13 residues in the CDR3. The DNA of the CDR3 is TGTGCCAGCAGCTTAGACTCTCGTAATGGCTACACCTTC. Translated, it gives CASSLDSRNGYTF.

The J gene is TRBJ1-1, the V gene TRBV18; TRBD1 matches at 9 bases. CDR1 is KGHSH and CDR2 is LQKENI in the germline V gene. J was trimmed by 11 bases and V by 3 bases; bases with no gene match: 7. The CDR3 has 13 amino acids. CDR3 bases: TGTGCCAGCTCACCCGGGACAGGGAAGGAGGCTTTCTTT. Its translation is CASSPGTGKEAFF.

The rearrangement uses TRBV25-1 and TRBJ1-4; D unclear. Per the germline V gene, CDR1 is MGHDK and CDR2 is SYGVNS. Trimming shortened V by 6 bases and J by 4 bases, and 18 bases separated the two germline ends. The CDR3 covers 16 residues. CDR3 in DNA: TGTGCCAGCAGCGAAACTATATCAAGCCTTAATGAAAAACTGTTTTTT. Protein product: CASSETISSLNEKLFF.

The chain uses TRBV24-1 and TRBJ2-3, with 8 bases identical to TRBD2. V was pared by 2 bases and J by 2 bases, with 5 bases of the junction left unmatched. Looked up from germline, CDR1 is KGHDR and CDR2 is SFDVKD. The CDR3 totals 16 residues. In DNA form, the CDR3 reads TGTGCCACCAGTGATTCAAGCGGGAGTTTCACAGATACGCAGTATTTT. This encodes CATSDSSGSFTDTQYF.

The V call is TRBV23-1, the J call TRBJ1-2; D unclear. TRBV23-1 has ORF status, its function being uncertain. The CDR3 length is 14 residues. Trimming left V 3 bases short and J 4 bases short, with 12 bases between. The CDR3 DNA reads TGCGCCAGCAGTCACGGATGGTACAGCTATGGCTACACCTTC. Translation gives CASSHGWYSYGYTF.

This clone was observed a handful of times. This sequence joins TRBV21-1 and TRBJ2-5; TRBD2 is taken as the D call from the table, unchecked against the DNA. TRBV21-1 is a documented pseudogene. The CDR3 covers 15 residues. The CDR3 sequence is CASTQKTEPEETQYF. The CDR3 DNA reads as TGTGCCAGCACCCAAAAAACGGAGCCGGAAGAGACCCAGTACTTC.

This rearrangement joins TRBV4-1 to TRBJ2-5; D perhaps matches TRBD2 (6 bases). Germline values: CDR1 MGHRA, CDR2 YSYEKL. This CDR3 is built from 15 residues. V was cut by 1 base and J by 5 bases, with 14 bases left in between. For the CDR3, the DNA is TGCGCCAGCAGCCAAGGGGGGAGAGGGAGGGAGACCCAGTACTTC. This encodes CASSQGGRGRETQYF.

The CDR3 nucleotides read TGTGCCAGCAGCTCGACGGACAGGGTTAATCAGCCCCAGCATTTT. It yields the protein CASSSTDRVNQPQHF. The chain employs TRBV7-2 and TRBJ1-5; 8 bases map to TRBD1. Unmatched junction bases numbered 6, after V lost 4 bases and J lost 4 bases. Per the germline V gene, CDR1 is SGHTA and CDR2 is FQGNSA. The CDR3 runs to 15 residues.

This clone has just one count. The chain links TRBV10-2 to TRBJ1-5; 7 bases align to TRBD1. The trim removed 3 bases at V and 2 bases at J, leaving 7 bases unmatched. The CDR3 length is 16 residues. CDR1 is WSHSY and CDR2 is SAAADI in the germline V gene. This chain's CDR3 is CASSDRTGRGNQPQHF. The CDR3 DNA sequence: TGCGCCAGCAGTGACCGGACAGGTCGGGGCAATCAGCCCCAGCATTTT.

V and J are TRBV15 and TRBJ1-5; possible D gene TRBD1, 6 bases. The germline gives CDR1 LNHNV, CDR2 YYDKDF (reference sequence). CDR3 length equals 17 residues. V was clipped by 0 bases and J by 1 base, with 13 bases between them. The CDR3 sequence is CATSRDLRGGSNQPQHF. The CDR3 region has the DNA TGTGCCACCAGCAGAGATTTGAGGGGGGGGAGCAATCAGCCCCAGCATTTT.

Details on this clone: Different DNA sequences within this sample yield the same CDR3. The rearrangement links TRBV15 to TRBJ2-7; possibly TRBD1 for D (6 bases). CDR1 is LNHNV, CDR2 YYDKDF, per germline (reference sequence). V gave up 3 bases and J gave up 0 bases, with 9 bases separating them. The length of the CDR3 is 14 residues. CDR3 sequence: CATSRTGSSYEQYF. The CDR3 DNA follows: TGTGCCACCAGCAGGACAGGAAGCTCCTACGAGCAGTACTTC.

The CDR3 protein is CASSTDRGQAGYTF. CDR3 DNA sequence: TGTGCCAGCAGCACGGACAGGGGGCAGGCTGGCTACACCTTC. The gene calls are TRBV7-2 and TRBJ1-2; 11 nucleotides agree with TRBD1. The CDR3 is made up of 14 amino acids. In germline, CDR1 is SGHTA, CDR2 FQGNSA. V dropped 5 bases and J dropped 7; count of bases not matched to a gene: 6.

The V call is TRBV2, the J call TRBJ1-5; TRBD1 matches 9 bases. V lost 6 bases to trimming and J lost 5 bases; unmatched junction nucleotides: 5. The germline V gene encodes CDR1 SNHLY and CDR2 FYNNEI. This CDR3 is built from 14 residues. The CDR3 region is CASSLTGGDQPQHF. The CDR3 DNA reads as TGTGCCAGCAGCCTGACAGGGGGAGATCAGCCCCAGCATTTT.

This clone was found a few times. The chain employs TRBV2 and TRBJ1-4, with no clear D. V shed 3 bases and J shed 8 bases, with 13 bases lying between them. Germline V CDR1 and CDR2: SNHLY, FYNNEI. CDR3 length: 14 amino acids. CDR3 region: CASSELRVDEKLFF. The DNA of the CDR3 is TGTGCCAGCAGTGAGCTACGGGTCGACGAAAAACTGTTTTTT.

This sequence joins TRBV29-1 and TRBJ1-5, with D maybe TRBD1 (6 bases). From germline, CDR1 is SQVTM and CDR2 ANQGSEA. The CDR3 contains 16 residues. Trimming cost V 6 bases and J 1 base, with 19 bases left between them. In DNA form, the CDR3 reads TGCAGCGTCATGGCCGGGGGGGGCGGGAGCAATCAGCCCCAGCATTTT. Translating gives CSVMAGGGGSNQPQHF.

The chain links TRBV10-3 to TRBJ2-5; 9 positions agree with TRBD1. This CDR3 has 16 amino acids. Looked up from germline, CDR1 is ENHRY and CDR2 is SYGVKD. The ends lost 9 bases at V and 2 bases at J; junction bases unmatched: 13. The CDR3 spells CAIRDRERGTQETQYF. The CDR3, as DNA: TGTGCCATAAGGGACAGGGAAAGGGGGACGCAAGAGACCCAGTACTTC.